The 24 T cell receptor beta chains below come from one sample, sequenced in a study of blood T cells in healthy people across ages (dated by TCRdb to the mid-2010s). The library was made by 5' RACE. A second PCR of about 7 to 12 cycles was run with a J-beta primer mix and a sample-barcoded 5' primer. The public reads were quality trimmed at Q25 with fastp and then assembled into clones with MiXCR by TCRdb, keeping productive beta chains. Every distinct CDR3 protein forms one entry, paired with its most common genes and DNA. Counted in this sample were 1.5 million to 2 million distinct CDR3 sequences; 30% to 40% of them appeared once. Roughly 23% of the sample lies in the top ten. The specimen was blood. The receptor source for this set is a human donor in good health.

The sample holds a few counts of this clonotype. The V call is TRBV28, the J call TRBJ2-7; D may correspond to TRBD1 or TRBD2 (5 bases each). The CDR3 is made up of 17 amino acids. Per germline, CDR1 MDHEN and CDR2 SYDVKM. Trimming cost V 4 bases and J 3 bases, with 22 bases left between them. The CDR3 sequence: CASSYPPGTSSHYEQYF. In DNA, the CDR3 is TGTGCCAGCAGTTACCCACCCGGGACCTCTAGCCACTACGAGCAGTACTTC.

In regard to this clonotype: Germline and junction disagree at one end, which may indicate a read error. This chain uses TRBV7-2 with TRBJ2-3, with D hard to call. CDR3 length equals 12 residues. Germline CDR1 SGHTA, CDR2 FQGNSA. The CDR3 sequence is CVSSLTADTQYF. CDR3 bases: TGTGTCAGCAGCCTAACAGCAGATACGCAGTATTTT.

This clonotype appeared a few times. The chain combines TRBV6-2 or TRBV6-3 with TRBJ2-5; 9 positions match TRBD1. In germline, CDR1 is MNHEY, CDR2 SVGEGT. V lost 8 bases and J lost 2; bases outside the gene matches: 6. The CDR3 is 14 residues long. Here the CDR3 DNA reads TGTGCCAGCGGGAGACAGGGGGTACAAGAGACCCAGTACTTC. Amino acid sequence: CASGRQGVQETQYF.

The chain has TRBV28 and TRBJ1-1, with TRBD1 matching over 12 bases. The CDR3 length is 15 residues. Germline V gene lookup returns CDR1 MDHEN and CDR2 SYDVKM. The ends lost 3 bases at V and 6 bases at J; junction bases unmatched: 5. CDR3 loop: CASSFLRDRGPEAFF. The CDR3 DNA sequence: TGTGCCAGCAGTTTCCTCCGGGACAGGGGGCCTGAAGCTTTCTTT.

This clonotype has only a few counts. The chain has TRBV12-3 or TRBV12-4 and TRBJ2-3; 7 bases line up with TRBD1. V lost 7 bases and J lost 2; bases outside the gene matches: 9. The CDR3 length is 15 residues. The CDR3 reads CASTNEGQFTDTQYF. In DNA, the CDR3 is TGTGCCAGCACTAACGAGGGACAGTTCACAGATACGCAGTATTTT.

V is TRBV7-2 and J is TRBJ2-2; D gene uncertain. This CDR3 has 15 residues. The V gene lost 4 bases and the J gene lost 4 bases, with 13 bases spanning the gap. Germline V lookup: CDR1 SGHTA, CDR2 FQGNSA. The CDR3 is CASSSYLGFTGELFF. The CDR3 DNA reads TGTGCCAGCAGCTCTTATTTAGGGTTCACCGGGGAGCTGTTTTTT.

The chain joins TRBV4-2 to TRBJ2-5; unclear D gene. Germline V gene sequence: CDR1 LGHNA, CDR2 YNFKEQ. V gave up 1 base and J gave up 2 bases, with 11 bases separating them. The CDR3 has 15 amino acids. CDR3 sequence: CASSQGGLNQETQYF. The CDR3 DNA follows: TGTGCCAGCAGCCAAGGGGGATTAAATCAAGAGACCCAGTACTTC.

This clonotype was recorded a few times. This chain connects TRBV13 to TRBJ1-2, with TRBD1 as a possible D gene (6 bases). V gave up 1 base and J gave up 6 bases, with 18 bases separating them. This CDR3 contains 16 residues. Germline V gene sequence: CDR1 PRHDT, CDR2 FYEKMQ (reference sequence). The CDR3 DNA is TGTGCCAGCAGCTTAGAATTGGGCGGGGACATTAATGGCTACACCTTC. Translated, it gives CASSLELGGDINGYTF.

This clonotype was detected a few times. The V and J genes are TRBV5-1 and TRBJ2-5; 8 nucleotides align to TRBD1. Per the germline V gene, CDR1 is SGHRS and CDR2 is YFSETQ. Trimming cost V 6 bases and J 0 bases; bases outside gene matches: 10. This CDR3 comprises 16 residues. Written as DNA, the CDR3 is TGCGCCAGCAACCCTCGAGGACAGGGAGACCAAGAGACCCAGTACTTC. It codes for CASNPRGQGDQETQYF.

V usage is TRBV29-1 and J usage is TRBJ2-2; the match to TRBD1 covers 7 bases. CDR1 SQVTM and CDR2 ANQGSEA come from the germline V gene. The junction had 7 bases not matched to a gene; V was cut back by 8 bases and J by 4 bases. This CDR3 region has 13 residues. This CDR3 reads CSTKDRSTGELFF. The CDR3 DNA reads as TGCAGCACCAAGGACAGGTCCACCGGGGAGCTGTTTTTT.

This clonotype was seen only a few times. An end of the junction differs from the germline gene, which may be a read error. The V call is TRBV9, the J call TRBJ2-5, with a possible D match to TRBD2 (5 bases). Germline CDR1 SGDLS, CDR2 YYNGEE. The CDR3 consists of 14 residues. Here the CDR3 reads CASSAGEGAYGQYF. CDR3 DNA sequence: TGTGCTAGCAGCGCCGGCGAGGGAGCCTACGGGCAGTACTTC.

The chain combines TRBV3-1 with TRBJ2-5; tentatively, D is TRBD1 or TRBD2 (5 bases each). Germline V gene sequence: CDR1 LGHDT, CDR2 YNNKEL (reference sequence). The CDR3 totals 14 residues. Trimming cost V 4 bases and J 5 bases, with 14 bases left between them. CDR3 residues: CASSRSRGVETQYF. DNA of the CDR3: TGTGCCAGCAGCCGCTCTAGGGGAGTGGAGACCCAGTACTTC.

The chain is built from TRBV9 and TRBJ1-2, with 11 bases aligning to TRBD1. CDR1 and CDR2 from the germline V gene are SGDLS and YYNGEE. With 4 bases clipped from V and 8 bases from J, the junction kept 10 bases outside the gene matches. This CDR3 has 15 amino acids. The CDR3 nucleotides read TGTGCCAGCAGCAACCGTGGACAGGGGGCGTCCGGCTACACCTTC. It encodes CASSNRGQGASGYTF.

The CDR3 protein is CSARPPRASGGNEQFF. The CDR3 region has the DNA TGCAGTGCTAGGCCCCCCCGGGCTAGCGGGGGAAATGAGCAGTTCTTC. This chain uses TRBV20-1 with TRBJ2-1; the match to TRBD2 covers 10 bases. J lost 7 bases, V lost 3 bases, and 12 bases had no gene match. The CDR3 has 16 residues. CDR1 and CDR2 from the germline V gene are DFQATT and SNEGSKA (reference sequence).

The chain recombines TRBV13 with TRBJ2-3; 12 bases fit TRBD2. CDR1 is PRHDT and CDR2 is FYEKMQ in the germline V gene (reference sequence). CDR3 length equals 16 residues. The J segment lost 5 bases and the V segment lost 3 bases, leaving 6 bases of the junction unmatched. Here the CDR3 DNA reads TGTGCCAGCAGCTTGAAGACTAGCGGGGGAAGAGATACGCAGTATTTT. Encoded protein: CASSLKTSGGRDTQYF.

The rearrangement joins TRBV12-3 or TRBV12-4 to TRBJ1-5; D unresolved. Deletions cut 3 bases from V and 6 bases from J, with 9 bases between. This CDR3 is 13 amino acids long. The CDR3 loop is CASSFVGTQPQHF. CDR3 sequence (DNA): TGTGCCAGCAGTTTCGTCGGTACTCAGCCCCAGCATTTT.

This clonotype was seen a handful of times. The J gene is TRBJ1-1, the V gene TRBV20-1; D uncertain. The V and J ends lost 8 bases and 6 bases respectively, with 31 bases between them. Germline V CDR1 and CDR2: DFQATT, SNEGSKA (reference sequence). This CDR3 is built from 17 residues. The CDR3 DNA sequence: TGCAGTCTAAAACCAAGTACGGAGGGAGCAACCTACGCTGAAGCTTTCTTT. This sequence encodes CSLKPSTEGATYAEAFF.

This clonotype was seen only a few times. This chain connects TRBV7-3 to TRBJ1-6; TRBD1 matches 7 bases. This CDR3 has 13 amino acids. Germline CDR1 is SGHTA and CDR2 is FQGTGA. Germline trimming cut 5 bases from V and 9 bases from J; bases unmatched to any gene: 4. For the CDR3, the DNA is TGTGCCAGCAGCGATCACAGGGGTTCACCCCTCCACTTT. It encodes CASSDHRGSPLHF. Supplemented by reference TRBV7-3 and TRBJ1-6, the full variable domain reads GAGVSQTPSNKVTEKGKYVELRCDPISGHTALYWYRQSLGQGPEFLIYFQGTGAADDSGLPNDRFFAVRPEGSVSTLKIQRTERGDSAVYLCASSDHRGSPLHFGNGTRLTVT.

V and J are TRBV4-3 and TRBJ2-7, with D unresolved. V gave up 1 base and J gave up 1 base, with 5 bases separating them. The CDR3 is made up of 13 amino acids. CDR1 and CDR2 (germline): LGHNA, YSLEER. This CDR3 reads CASSQAPSYEQYF. The CDR3 bases are TGCGCCAGCAGCCAAGCTCCGTCCTACGAGCAGTACTTC.

The J gene is TRBJ1-2, the V gene TRBV13; D is uncertain. CDR1 PRHDT and CDR2 FYEKMQ come from the germline V gene (reference sequence). The CDR3 extends over 14 amino acids. V shed 4 bases and J shed 6 bases, with 15 bases lying between them. This chain's CDR3 is CASSSSHKADGYTF. As DNA, the CDR3 is TGTGCCAGCAGCTCTTCGCATAAGGCAGATGGCTACACCTTC.

In the case of this clonotype: This may be a read error: a much more frequent sequence differs by one nucleotide. The V call is TRBV10-3, the J call TRBJ2-5; TRBD2 matches at 9 bases. V shed 3 bases and J 4 bases; nucleotides not matched to a gene: 9. Germline CDR1 reads ENHRY; CDR2 reads SYGVKD. The CDR3 spans 16 residues. In nucleotides, the CDR3 is TGTGCCATCAGTGATTTGGGCGGGGGGGTCCTAGAGACCCAGTACTTC. Amino acids: CAISDLGGGVLETQYF.

The chain links TRBV6-5 to TRBJ2-1; 9 bases map to TRBD1. CDR1 and CDR2 (germline): MNHEY, SVGAGI. V was pared by 6 bases and J by 3 bases, with 9 bases of the junction left unmatched. There are 16 residues in the CDR3. CDR3 sequence: CASRRDRVGLYNEQFF. In DNA, the CDR3 is TGTGCCAGCAGAAGGGACAGGGTGGGTCTCTACAATGAGCAGTTCTTC.

V and J are TRBV7-9 and TRBJ1-4; 8 bases map to TRBD1. CDR1 SEHNR and CDR2 FQNEAQ come from the germline V gene (reference sequence). Losses at the gene ends were 1 base for V and 7 bases for J; bases not matched to a gene: 5. This CDR3 is built from 15 residues. CDR3 loop: CASSLVGRGREKLFF. The CDR3 bases are TGTGCCAGCAGCTTAGTTGGCAGGGGGCGTGAAAAACTGTTTTTT.

The gene calls are TRBV21-1 and TRBJ2-3. TRBV21-1 is labeled a pseudogene. The CDR3 spans 14 residues. Written as DNA, the CDR3 is TGTGCCAGCAGCATTAAGGGATACCCAGATACGCAGTATTTT. It yields the protein CASSIKGYPDTQYF.